One sample yielded the 4 T cell receptor beta chains listed below, sequenced in a study of type 1 regulatory T cells. Study-wide results and limits: Compared with non-Tr1 cells, Tr1 cells showed a narrower TCR repertoire.

No antigen is known for these receptors. A single record per CDR3 protein comes from TCRdb applying MiXCR to the reads. Here the sample spans about 71,000 distinct CDR3 sequences, around 21% being singletons. The sample comprised cultured type 1 regulatory T (Tr1) cells, either the whole culture or a sorted fraction (not recorded which). Receptor source: a human donor in good health.

This clonotype has more than one count but fewer than ten. The rearrangement uses TRBV4-2 and TRBJ2-4; 9 bases match TRBD2. J lost 10 bases, V lost 1 base, and 11 bases had no gene match. Germline V gene lookup returns CDR1 LGHNA and CDR2 YNFKEQ. The CDR3 runs 16 residues. CDR3: CASSQVPTSGTGIQYF. In DNA, the CDR3 is TGTGCCAGCAGCCAAGTACCGACTAGCGGAACGGGTATTCAGTACTTC.

This clonotype was recorded many times. The chain carries TRBV6-5 and TRBJ2-1; a weak D match, TRBD2 (5 bases). The V gene's germline CDR1 is MNHEY and CDR2 SVGAGI. The germline V and J ends were trimmed by 3 bases and 6 bases, with 15 bases remaining between them. The CDR3 totals 15 residues. As DNA, the CDR3 is TGTGCCAGCAGTTATGATGGTCTAGCCATCAATGAGCAGTTCTTC. Translating it yields CASSYDGLAINEQFF.

This clonotype has just a few counts. The rearrangement uses TRBV7-3 and TRBJ2-3, with D perhaps TRBD2 (5 bases). Trimming pared 4 bases from V and 2 bases from J, leaving 13 bases between. Germline V lookup: CDR1 SGHTA, CDR2 FQGTGA. The CDR3 runs to 15 residues. The CDR3 DNA reads as TGTGCCAGCAGCTCCGGGATTTTGACCACAGATACGCAGTATTTT. Translating it yields CASSSGILTTDTQYF.

This clonotype was picked up one time. The chain employs TRBV7-2 and TRBJ2-7; D is unresolved. From germline, CDR1 is SGHTA and CDR2 FQGNSA. Trimming took 5 bases from V and 0 from J, leaving 5 bases between them. The CDR3 sequence is 12 residues long. The DNA for the CDR3 is TGTGCCAGCAGCCCAGCCTCCTACGAGCAGTACTTC. Protein sequence: CASSPASYEQYF.